One and the same sample provided the 26 T cell receptor beta chains below, sequenced in a study of prognosis after radiotherapy for stage I lung cancer. TCR beta CDR3 was amplified from genomic DNA by two-round multiplex PCR. First-round PCR, the initial amplification, used primers specific to each TRBV and TRBJ gene. TCRdb passed the multiplex PCR reads through MiXCR, listing each CDR3 protein once. The repertoire includes under 13,000 distinct CDR3 sequences, approximately 53% of them detected once, and approximately 6.5% sits in the top ten. The input for sequencing was PBMCs, taken before or after stereotactic body radiation therapy (not recorded which). All receptors come from a donor at least 50 years old with non-small cell lung cancer.

This clonotype is medium-sized in the sample. The genes are TRBV3-1 and TRBJ2-1; no reliable D call. V was trimmed by 4 bases and J by 6 bases, leaving 10 bases between them. This CDR3 contains 13 residues. The germline gives CDR1 LGHDT, CDR2 YNNKEL (reference sequence). In nucleotides, the CDR3 is TGTGCCAGCAGCCTAAGGAGTCCCAATGAGCAGTTCTTC. As protein: CASSLRSPNEQFF.

Sample share makes this clonotype medium-sized. The V and J genes are TRBV5-5 and TRBJ2-7; the match to TRBD2 covers 8 bases. CDR1 and CDR2 (germline): SGHKS, YYEKEE (reference sequence). This CDR3 region has 15 residues. Trimming removed 2 bases from V and 0 bases from J; junction bases left unmatched: 4. The CDR3 here is CASSLDAGGSYEQYF. DNA of the CDR3: TGTGCCAGCAGCTTAGATGCGGGGGGCTCCTACGAGCAGTACTTC.

The chain uses TRBV7-6 and TRBJ2-1; D not resolved. V was shortened by 1 base and J by 7 bases, with 8 bases between the two germline ends. Germline V gene data show CDR1 as SGHVS and CDR2 as FNYEAQ. The length of the CDR3 is 13 residues. The DNA for the CDR3 is TGTGCCAGCAGCTTAGTTCAGTTGAATGAGCAGTTCTTC. This gives the protein CASSLVQLNEQFF.

By sample fraction, this clonotype is medium-sized. The rearrangement uses TRBV7-2 and TRBJ2-2, with 16 bases lining up with TRBD2. The CDR3 covers 17 residues. Losses at the gene ends were 4 bases for V and 6 bases for J; bases not matched to a gene: 5. Germline CDR1 SGHTA, CDR2 FQGNSA. CDR3 protein: CASSYPGLAGGAGELFF. CDR3 DNA sequence: TGTGCCAGCAGCTATCCGGGACTAGCGGGAGGGGCCGGGGAGCTGTTTTTT.

The chain employs TRBV18 and TRBJ1-4; the D gene is possibly TRBD1 (5 bases). Trimming shortened V by 3 bases and J by 14 bases, and 10 bases separated the two germline ends. The CDR3 is 11 residues long. Germline V gives CDR1 KGHSH, CDR2 LQKENI. CDR3 coding DNA: TGTGCCAGCTCACCGGGGGAGTGGCTGTTTTTT. Translating gives CASSPGEWLFF.

This clonotype ranks as medium-sized. V gene TRBV6-1 combines with J gene TRBJ2-7, with TRBD2 matching over 7 bases. This CDR3 contains 14 residues. Trimming removed 2 bases from V and 0 bases from J; junction bases left unmatched: 1. Germline CDR1 is MNHNS and CDR2 is SASEGT. The CDR3 DNA reads as TGTGCCAGCAGTGAAAGCGGGGTCTCCTACGAGCAGTACTTC. Its translation: CASSESGVSYEQYF.

In its sample, this clonotype was seen many times. V usage is TRBV4-3 and J usage is TRBJ2-2; D is possibly TRBD1 (6 bases). Deletions cut 1 base from V and 2 bases from J, with 14 bases between. CDR1 and CDR2 from the germline V gene are LGHNA and YSLEER. There are 17 residues in the CDR3. In nucleotides, the CDR3 is TGCGCCAGCAGCCAAGTTAGTGTGGACAGAAACACCGGGGAGCTGTTTTTT. Encoded protein: CASSQVSVDRNTGELFF.

Points on this clonotype: This sequence is one base from a far larger clone and is likely a read error. V usage is TRBV6-4 and J usage is TRBJ2-1, with 7 bases identical to TRBD1. The CDR3 runs 13 residues. Germline values: CDR1 MRHNA, CDR2 SNTAGT. The chain's CDR3 is CASSGQLRDDQFF. DNA for the CDR3: TGTGCCAGCTCGGGACAGTTAAGGGATGATCAGTTCTTC.

V gene TRBV19 combines with J gene TRBJ2-7; TRBD1 might be the D (6 bases). The V end lost 9 bases, the J end lost 4 bases, and 22 bases lay between the germline ends. The CDR3 covers 15 residues. Germline values: CDR1 LNHDA, CDR2 SQIVND (reference sequence). CDR3 coding DNA: TGTGCCAGCCCCCCCCCCGGGGACATAAGATACGAGCAGTACTTC. Amino acid sequence: CASPPPGDIRYEQYF. Full variable domain (rest looked up from reference TRBV19 and TRBJ2-7): DGGITQSPKYLFRKEGQNVTLSCEQNLNHDAMYWYRQDPGQGLRLIYYSQIVNDFQKGDIAEGYSVSREKKESFPLTVTSAQKNPTAFYLCASPPPGDIRYEQYFGPGTRLTVT.

The chain has TRBV6-1 and TRBJ2-7; TRBD1 aligns across 9 bases. Trimming cost V 6 bases and J 7 bases; bases outside gene matches: 10. This CDR3 has 14 residues. CDR1 is MNHNS and CDR2 is SASEGT in the germline V gene. The CDR3 nucleotides are TGTGCCAGCAGAACGGACAGGGGTCCGGGGGAGCAGTACTTC. Amino acids: CASRTDRGPGEQYF.

This clonotype is medium-sized. V gene TRBV30 combines with J gene TRBJ1-4, with 8 bases aligning to TRBD1. The trim removed 1 base at V and 5 bases at J, leaving 9 bases unmatched. Germline CDR1 GTSNPN, CDR2 SVGIG (reference sequence). The CDR3 consists of 16 residues. In DNA form, the CDR3 reads TGTGCCTGGAGTGGTTTAGGGACAGGACGAAATGAAAAACTGTTTTTT. It specifies CAWSGLGTGRNEKLFF.

In its sample, this clonotype ranks as medium-sized. The CDR3 DNA reads TGTGCCAGCAGTTTATCCCCAGTTGGGGGTAGGGATACGCAGTATTTT. Translation: CASSLSPVGGRDTQYF. The V call is TRBV27, the J call TRBJ2-3; D tentatively reads TRBD1 or TRBD2 (5 bases each). This CDR3 region has 16 residues. Trimming removed 0 bases from V and 6 bases from J, with 16 bases in between. Germline values: CDR1 MNHEY, CDR2 SMNVEV (reference sequence).

The CDR3 protein is CASSAYRGNQQPQHF. The CDR3 DNA reads TGTGCCAGCAGCGCCTACAGGGGCAATCAGCAGCCCCAGCATTTT. The chain joins TRBV5-8 to TRBJ1-5, with TRBD1 matching 7 bases. The length of the CDR3 is 15 residues. Germline CDR1 SGHTS, CDR2 YDEGEE. Trimming removed 4 bases from V and 7 bases from J; junction bases left unmatched: 11.

This clonotype was counted once. The chain couples TRBV7-2 to TRBJ2-7; tentatively, D is TRBD1 or TRBD2 (5 bases each). This CDR3 is 14 amino acids long. Trimming cost V 5 bases and J 0 bases, with 11 bases left between them. The germline CDR1 and CDR2 sequences are SGHTA and FQGNSA. The DNA for the CDR3 is TGTGCCAGCAGCCGGGACGGTATCTCCTACGAGCAGTACTTC. Its translation is CASSRDGISYEQYF.

The rearrangement links TRBV6-1 to TRBJ2-1, with D hard to call. The CDR3 has 15 residues. CDR1 is MNHNS and CDR2 is SASEGT in the germline V gene. V lost 6 bases and J lost 7, with 19 bases in between. CDR3 amino acids: CASRPPDMDQNEQFF. The CDR3 DNA is TGTGCCAGCAGACCACCAGACATGGATCAGAATGAGCAGTTCTTC.

V usage is TRBV6-1 and J usage is TRBJ2-1, with no clear D. This CDR3 is built from 11 residues. With 6 bases removed from V and 10 bases from J, the gap between germline ends came to 10 bases. Germline lookup yields CDR1 MNHNS and CDR2 SASEGT. The CDR3 region has the DNA TGTGCCAGCAGATTCCTAGGGGAGCAGTTCTTC. This encodes CASRFLGEQFF.

This clonotype appeared many times. The chain links TRBV29-1 to TRBJ1-5; D might be TRBD1 (6 bases). This CDR3 region has 13 residues. V lost 5 bases to trimming and J lost 5 bases, with 13 bases between them. Per germline, CDR1 SQVTM and CDR2 ANQGSEA. The chain's CDR3 is CSVRGPGDQPQHF. The CDR3 DNA sequence: TGCAGCGTTCGGGGGCCTGGGGATCAGCCCCAGCATTTT.

A word on this clonotype: This is likely an artifact of a read error, given a far larger clone one base away. V usage is TRBV6-4 and J usage is TRBJ1-2; 7 positions match TRBD1. CDR1 is MRHNA and CDR2 is SNTAGT in the germline V gene. This CDR3 is 16 amino acids long. CDR3: CATQERQGTTNYCYTF. The CDR3 DNA follows: TGTGCCACGCAAGAACGACAGGGAACTACCAACTATTGCTACACCTTC.

For the CDR3, the DNA is TGTGCCTGGAGTTCCGGGACAGGGGACCGGGTCGGTGGCTACACCTTC. Translation gives CAWSSGTGDRVGGYTF. The V gene is TRBV30, the J gene TRBJ1-2, with 10 bases matching TRBD1. This CDR3 spans 16 amino acids. Germline V gene sequence: CDR1 GTSNPN, CDR2 SVGIG (reference sequence). V lost 2 bases and J lost 7; bases outside the gene matches: 13.

This clonotype qualifies as medium-sized. J is TRBJ2-3 and V is TRBV12-3 or TRBV12-4; TRBD2 agrees at 12 bases. This CDR3 contains 16 residues. Trimming at V came to 6 bases and at J to 1 base, leaving 5 bases not matched to a gene. The CDR3 protein is CASRPSGGARTDTQYF. The CDR3 bases are TGTGCCAGCAGACCTAGCGGGGGGGCTCGCACAGATACGCAGTATTTT.

In its sample, this clonotype was seen many times. The gene calls are TRBV5-6 and TRBJ2-1; 16 bases fit TRBD2. Germline CDR1 and CDR2: SGHDT and YYEEEE. This CDR3 has 19 residues. The V and J ends lost 3 bases and 0 bases, in that order; junction bases with no gene match: 6. CDR3 nucleotide sequence: TGTGCCAGCAGCTCGGGACTAGCGGGGGGGCAACGCTCCTACAATGAGCAGTTCTTC. This gives the protein CASSSGLAGGQRSYNEQFF.

Concerning this clonotype itself: This likely stems from a read error, as it lies one base from a far larger clone. The V and J genes are TRBV6-4 and TRBJ1-5; D ambiguous. Trimming pared 6 bases from V and 4 bases from J, leaving 13 bases between. The CDR3 sequence is 14 residues long. The germline gives CDR1 MRHNA, CDR2 SNTAGT. CDR3 sequence: CASRGSGRNQPQHF. The CDR3 bases are TGTGCCAGCAGGGGCAGTGGACGGAATCAGCCCCAGCATTTT.

Points on this clonotype: This may come from a read error, since a much larger clone is one base off. The chain joins TRBV11-3 to TRBJ2-4, with D maybe TRBD1 (5 bases). CDR3 length: 15 amino acids. V was cut by 1 base and J by 8 bases, with 15 bases left in between. Per the germline V gene, CDR1 is SGHNT and CDR2 is YENEEA. The CDR3 protein is CASSLGLQVSDIQYF. DNA for the CDR3: TGTGCCAGCAGCTTAGGATTACAGGTGTCAGACATTCAGTACTTC.

This clonotype qualifies as medium-sized (0.01 to 0.1%). This chain links TRBV24-1 with TRBJ1-2; no clear D gene. The CDR3 runs to 13 residues. Germline V gene sequence: CDR1 KGHDR, CDR2 SFDVKD. The V end lost 5 bases, the J end lost 0 bases, and 6 bases lay between the germline ends. The chain's CDR3 is CATSGVANYGYTF. As DNA, the CDR3 is TGTGCCACCAGTGGGGTAGCTAACTATGGCTACACCTTC.

This clonotype was picked up many times. The chain combines TRBV10-2 with TRBJ1-1; 8 nucleotides agree with TRBD1. V gave up 3 bases and J gave up 1 base; unmatched junction bases: 1. This CDR3 has 14 residues. Germline CDR1 is WSHSY and CDR2 is SAAADI. DNA of the CDR3: TGCGCCAGCAGTGAAGGGACAGGGAACACTGAAGCTTTCTTT. This translates into CASSEGTGNTEAFF.

The rearrangement links TRBV7-9 to TRBJ2-7, with 7 bases fitting TRBD1. The CDR3 is 15 amino acids. J gave up 5 bases and V 1 base, and 8 bases lay outside the gene matches. From germline, CDR1 is SEHNR and CDR2 FQNEAQ (reference sequence). The CDR3 loop reads CASSLVYRGRDEQYF. CDR3 in DNA: TGTGCCAGCAGCTTAGTCTACAGGGGCCGGGACGAGCAGTACTTC.